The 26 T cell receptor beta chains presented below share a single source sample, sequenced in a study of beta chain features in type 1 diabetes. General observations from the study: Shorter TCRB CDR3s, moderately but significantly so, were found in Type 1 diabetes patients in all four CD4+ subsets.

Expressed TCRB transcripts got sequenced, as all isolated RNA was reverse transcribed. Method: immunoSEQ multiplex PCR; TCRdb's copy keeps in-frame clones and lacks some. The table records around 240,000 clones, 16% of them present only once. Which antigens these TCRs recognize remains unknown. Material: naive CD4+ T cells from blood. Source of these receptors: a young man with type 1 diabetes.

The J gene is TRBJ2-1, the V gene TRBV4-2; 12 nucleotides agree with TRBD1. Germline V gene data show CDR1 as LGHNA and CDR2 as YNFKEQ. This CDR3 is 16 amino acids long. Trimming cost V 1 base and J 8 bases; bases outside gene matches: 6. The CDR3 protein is CASSQGPGQGAYEQFF. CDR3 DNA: TGTGCCAGCAGCCAAGGACCGGGACAGGGGGCCTATGAGCAGTTCTTC.

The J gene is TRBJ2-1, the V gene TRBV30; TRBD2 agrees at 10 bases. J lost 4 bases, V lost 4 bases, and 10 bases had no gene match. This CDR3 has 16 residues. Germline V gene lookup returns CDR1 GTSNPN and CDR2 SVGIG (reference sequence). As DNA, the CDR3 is TGTGCCTGGAAAGATCTGAGCGGGAGGGGATACAATGAGCAGTTCTTC. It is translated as CAWKDLSGRGYNEQFF.

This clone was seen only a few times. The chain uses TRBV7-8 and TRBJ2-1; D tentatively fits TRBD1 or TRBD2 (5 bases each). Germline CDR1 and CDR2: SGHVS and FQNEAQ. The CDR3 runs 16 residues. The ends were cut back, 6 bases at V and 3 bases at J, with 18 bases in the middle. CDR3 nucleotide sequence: TGTGCCAGCAGGCTTCTTGAGGGGAGAGTCTACAATGAGCAGTTCTTC. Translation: CASRLLEGRVYNEQFF.

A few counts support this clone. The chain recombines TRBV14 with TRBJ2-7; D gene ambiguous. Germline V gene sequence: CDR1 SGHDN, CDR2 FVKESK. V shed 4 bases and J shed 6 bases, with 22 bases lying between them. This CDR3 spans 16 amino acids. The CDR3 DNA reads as TGTGCCAGCAGCCGCGAAGTCGGCTTACGTACGGTCGAGCAGTACTTC. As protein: CASSREVGLRTVEQYF.

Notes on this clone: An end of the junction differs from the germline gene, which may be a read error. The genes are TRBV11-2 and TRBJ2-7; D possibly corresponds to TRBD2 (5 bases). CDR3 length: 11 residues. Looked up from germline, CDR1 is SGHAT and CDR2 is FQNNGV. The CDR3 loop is CASSFYEGLLF. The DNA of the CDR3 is TGTGCCAGCAGCTTTTATGAGGGCCTCCTCTTC. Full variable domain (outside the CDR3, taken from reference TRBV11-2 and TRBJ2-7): EAGVAQSPRYKIIEKRQSVAFWCNPISGHATLYWYQQILGQGPKLLIQFQNNGVVDDSQLPKDRFSAERLKGVDSTLKIQPAKLEDSAVYLCASSFYEGLLFGPGTRLTVT.

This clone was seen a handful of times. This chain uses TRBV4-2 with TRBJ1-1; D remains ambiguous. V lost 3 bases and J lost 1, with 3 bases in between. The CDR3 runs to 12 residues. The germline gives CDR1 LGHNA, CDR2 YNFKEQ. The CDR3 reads CASSQGNTEAFF. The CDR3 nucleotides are TGTGCCAGCAGCCAGGGGAACACTGAAGCTTTCTTT.

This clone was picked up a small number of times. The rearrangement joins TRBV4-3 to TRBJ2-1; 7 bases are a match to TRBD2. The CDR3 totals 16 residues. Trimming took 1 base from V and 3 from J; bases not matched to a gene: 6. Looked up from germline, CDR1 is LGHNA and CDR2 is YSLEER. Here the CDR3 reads CASSQVGGAGYNEQFF. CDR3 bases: TGCGCCAGCAGCCAAGTGGGAGGGGCCGGCTACAATGAGCAGTTCTTC.

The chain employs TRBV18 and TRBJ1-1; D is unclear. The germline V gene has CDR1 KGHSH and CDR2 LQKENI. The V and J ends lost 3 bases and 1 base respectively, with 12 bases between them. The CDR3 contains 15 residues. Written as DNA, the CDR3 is TGTGCCAGCTCACCTCTGGGCAGCCAGAACACTGAAGCTTTCTTT. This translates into CASSPLGSQNTEAFF. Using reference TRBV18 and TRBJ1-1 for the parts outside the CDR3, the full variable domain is NAGVMQNPRHLVRRRGQEARLRCSPMKGHSHVYWYRQLPEEGLKFMVYLQKENIIDESGMPKERFSAEFPKEGPSILRIQQVVRGDSAAYFCASSPLGSQNTEAFFGQGTRLTVV.

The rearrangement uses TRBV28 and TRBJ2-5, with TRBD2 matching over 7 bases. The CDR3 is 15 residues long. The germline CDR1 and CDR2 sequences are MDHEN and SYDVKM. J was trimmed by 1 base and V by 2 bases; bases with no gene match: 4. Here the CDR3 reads CASSLTASGQETQYF. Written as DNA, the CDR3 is TGTGCCAGCAGTTTAACGGCTAGCGGCCAAGAGACCCAGTACTTC.

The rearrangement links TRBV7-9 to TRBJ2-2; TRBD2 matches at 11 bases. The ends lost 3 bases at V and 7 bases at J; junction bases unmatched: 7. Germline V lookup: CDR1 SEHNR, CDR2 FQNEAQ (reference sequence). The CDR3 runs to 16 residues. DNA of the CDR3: TGTGCCAGCAGCTTGTTAACTAGCGGGAGCGGCGGGGAGCTGTTTTTT. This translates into CASSLLTSGSGGELFF.

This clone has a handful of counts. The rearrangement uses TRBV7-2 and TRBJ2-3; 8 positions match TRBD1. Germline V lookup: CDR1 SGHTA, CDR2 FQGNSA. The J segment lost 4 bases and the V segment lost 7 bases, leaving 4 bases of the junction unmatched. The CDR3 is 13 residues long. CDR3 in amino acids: CASTSQGADTQYF. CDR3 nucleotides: TGTGCCAGCACGTCACAGGGGGCAGATACGCAGTATTTT.

CDR3 nucleotides: TGTGCCAGCAGCCTTCTGGGGTATGGAGAGACCCAGTACTTC. This sequence encodes CASSLLGYGETQYF. This chain joins TRBV11-2 and TRBJ2-5, with D unresolved. This CDR3 has 14 amino acids. V was shortened by 5 bases and J by 4 bases, with 14 bases between the two germline ends. Germline loops: CDR1 SGHAT, CDR2 FQNNGV.

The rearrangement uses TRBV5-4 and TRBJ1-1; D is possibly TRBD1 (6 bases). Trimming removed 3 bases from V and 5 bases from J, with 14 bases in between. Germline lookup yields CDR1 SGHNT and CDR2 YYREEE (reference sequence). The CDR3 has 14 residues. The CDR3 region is CASSSKQGRTEAFF. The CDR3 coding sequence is TGTGCCAGCAGCTCCAAACAGGGACGAACTGAAGCTTTCTTT.

The CDR3 spells CASSFRTGGTDTQYF. CDR3 nucleotides: TGTGCCAGCAGCTTTCGGACAGGGGGCACAGATACGCAGTATTTT. The chain recombines TRBV7-9 with TRBJ2-3; 9 bases align to TRBD1. The germline V gene encodes CDR1 SEHNR and CDR2 FQNEAQ (reference sequence). With 3 bases clipped from V and 1 base from J, the junction kept 2 bases outside the gene matches. This CDR3 comprises 15 residues.

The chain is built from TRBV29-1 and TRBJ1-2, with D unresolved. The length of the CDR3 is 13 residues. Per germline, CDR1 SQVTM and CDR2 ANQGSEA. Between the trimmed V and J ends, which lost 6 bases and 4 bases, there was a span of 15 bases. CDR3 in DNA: TGCAGCGTCAGTACCGGGAGATCCTATGGCTACACCTTC. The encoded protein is CSVSTGRSYGYTF.

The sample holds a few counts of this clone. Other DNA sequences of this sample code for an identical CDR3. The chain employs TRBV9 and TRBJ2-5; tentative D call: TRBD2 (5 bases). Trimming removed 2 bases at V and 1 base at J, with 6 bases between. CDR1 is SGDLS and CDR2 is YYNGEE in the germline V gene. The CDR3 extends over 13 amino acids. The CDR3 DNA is TGTGCCAGCAGCGTGCTAGCCCAAGAGACCCAGTACTTC. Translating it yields CASSVLAQETQYF.

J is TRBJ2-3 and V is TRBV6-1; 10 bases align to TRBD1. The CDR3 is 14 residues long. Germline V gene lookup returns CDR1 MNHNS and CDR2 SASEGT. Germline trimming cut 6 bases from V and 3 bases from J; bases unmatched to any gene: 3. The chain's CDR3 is CASRWDRGTDTQYF. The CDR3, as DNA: TGTGCCAGCAGATGGGACAGGGGAACAGATACGCAGTATTTT.

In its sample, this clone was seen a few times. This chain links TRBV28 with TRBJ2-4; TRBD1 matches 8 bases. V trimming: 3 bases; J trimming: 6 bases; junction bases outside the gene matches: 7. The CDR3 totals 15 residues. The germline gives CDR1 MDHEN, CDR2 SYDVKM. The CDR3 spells CASSLLDRDGNIQYF. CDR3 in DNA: TGTGCCAGCAGTTTGTTGGACAGGGACGGAAACATTCAGTACTTC.

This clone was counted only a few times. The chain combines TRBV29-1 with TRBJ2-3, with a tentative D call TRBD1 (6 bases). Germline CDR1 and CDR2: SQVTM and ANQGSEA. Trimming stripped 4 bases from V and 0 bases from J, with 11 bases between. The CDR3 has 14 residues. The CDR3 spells CSVGGRGSTDTQYF. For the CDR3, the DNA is TGCAGCGTTGGGGGCAGGGGTAGCACAGATACGCAGTATTTT.

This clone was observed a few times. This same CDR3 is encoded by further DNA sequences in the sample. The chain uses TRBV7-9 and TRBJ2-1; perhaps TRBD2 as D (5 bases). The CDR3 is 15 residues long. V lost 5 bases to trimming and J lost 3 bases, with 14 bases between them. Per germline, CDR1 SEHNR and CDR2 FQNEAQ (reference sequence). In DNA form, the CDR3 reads TGTGCCAGCAGCCCCGGGCTAGCAGACTACAATGAGCAGTTCTTC. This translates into CASSPGLADYNEQFF.

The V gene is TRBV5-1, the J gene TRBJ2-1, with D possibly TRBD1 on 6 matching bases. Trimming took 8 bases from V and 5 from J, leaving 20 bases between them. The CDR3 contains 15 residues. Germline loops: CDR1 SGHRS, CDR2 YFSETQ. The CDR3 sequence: CASGETGTYNNEQFF. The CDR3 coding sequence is TGCGCCAGTGGCGAAACCGGGACATATAACAATGAGCAGTTCTTC.

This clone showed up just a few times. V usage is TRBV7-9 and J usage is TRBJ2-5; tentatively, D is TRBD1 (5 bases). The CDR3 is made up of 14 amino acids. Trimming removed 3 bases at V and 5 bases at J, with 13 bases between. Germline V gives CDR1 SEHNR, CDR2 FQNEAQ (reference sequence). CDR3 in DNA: TGTGCCAGCAGCTTGTTTGGTGGGGCCGAGACCCAGTACTTC. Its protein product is CASSLFGGAETQYF.

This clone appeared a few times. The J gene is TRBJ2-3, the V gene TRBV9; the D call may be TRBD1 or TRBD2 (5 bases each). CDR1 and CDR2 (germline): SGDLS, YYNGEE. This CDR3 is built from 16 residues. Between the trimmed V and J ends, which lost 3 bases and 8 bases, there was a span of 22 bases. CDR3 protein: CASSEDLSPRGGTQYF. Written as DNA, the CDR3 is TGTGCCAGCAGCGAGGATCTTTCCCCCCGGGGCGGTACGCAGTATTTT.

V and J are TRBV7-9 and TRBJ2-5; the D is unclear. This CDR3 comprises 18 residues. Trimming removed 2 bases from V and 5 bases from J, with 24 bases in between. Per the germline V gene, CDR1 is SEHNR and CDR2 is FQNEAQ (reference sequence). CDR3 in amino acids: CASSLKKDQTSSTETQYF. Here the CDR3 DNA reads TGTGCCAGCAGCTTAAAGAAGGACCAGACATCGTCGACGGAGACCCAGTACTTC.

The CDR3 nucleotides read TGTGCCTGGAGTTCGGAGCCCACTAACTATGGCTACACCTTC. This sequence encodes CAWSSEPTNYGYTF. The chain is built from TRBV30 and TRBJ1-2; D unclear. CDR3 size: 14 residues. Trimming stripped 2 bases from V and 0 bases from J, with 10 bases between. Germline CDR1 GTSNPN, CDR2 SVGIG (reference sequence).

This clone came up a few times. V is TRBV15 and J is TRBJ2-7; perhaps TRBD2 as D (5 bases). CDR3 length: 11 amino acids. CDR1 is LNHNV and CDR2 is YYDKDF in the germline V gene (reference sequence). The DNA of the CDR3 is TGTATGTGTAGCGCTGGGGACGAGCAGTACTTC. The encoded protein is CMCSAGDEQYF. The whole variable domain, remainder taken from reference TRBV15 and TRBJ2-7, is DAMVIQNPRYQVTQFGKPVTLSCSQTLNHNVMYWYQQKSSQAPKLLFHYYDKDFNNEADTPDNFQSRRPNTSFCFLDIRSPGLGDTAMYLCMCSAGDEQYFGPGTRLTVT.